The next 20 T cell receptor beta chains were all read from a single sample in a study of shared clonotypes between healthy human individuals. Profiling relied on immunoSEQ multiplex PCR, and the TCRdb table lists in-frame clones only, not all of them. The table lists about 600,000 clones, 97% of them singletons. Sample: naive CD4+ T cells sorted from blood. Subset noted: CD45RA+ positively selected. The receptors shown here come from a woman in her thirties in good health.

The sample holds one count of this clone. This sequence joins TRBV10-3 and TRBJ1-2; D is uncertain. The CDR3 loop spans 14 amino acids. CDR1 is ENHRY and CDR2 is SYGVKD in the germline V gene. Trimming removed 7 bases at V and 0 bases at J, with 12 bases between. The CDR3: CAITTTEPNYGYTF. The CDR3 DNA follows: TGTGCCATCACCACGACCGAGCCTAACTATGGCTACACCTTC.

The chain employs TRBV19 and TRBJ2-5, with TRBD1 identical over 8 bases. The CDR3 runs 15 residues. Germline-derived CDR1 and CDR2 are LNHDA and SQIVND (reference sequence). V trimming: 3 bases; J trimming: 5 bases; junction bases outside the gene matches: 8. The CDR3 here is CASSIGDRKVETQYF. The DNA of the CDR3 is TGTGCCAGTAGTATTGGGGACAGGAAGGTGGAGACCCAGTACTTC.

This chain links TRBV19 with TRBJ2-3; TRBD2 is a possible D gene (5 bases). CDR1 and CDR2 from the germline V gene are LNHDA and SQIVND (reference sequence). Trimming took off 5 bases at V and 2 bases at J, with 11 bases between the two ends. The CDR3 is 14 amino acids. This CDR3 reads CASSVALATDTQYF. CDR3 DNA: TGTGCCAGTAGTGTCGCCCTAGCCACAGATACGCAGTATTTT.

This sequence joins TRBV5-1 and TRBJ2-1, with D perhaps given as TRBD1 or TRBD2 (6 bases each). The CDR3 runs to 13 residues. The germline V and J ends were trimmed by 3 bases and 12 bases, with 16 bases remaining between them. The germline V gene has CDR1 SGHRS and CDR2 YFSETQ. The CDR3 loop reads CASSWGASFGQFF. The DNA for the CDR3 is TGCGCCAGCAGCTGGGGGGCTAGTTTTGGGCAGTTCTTC.

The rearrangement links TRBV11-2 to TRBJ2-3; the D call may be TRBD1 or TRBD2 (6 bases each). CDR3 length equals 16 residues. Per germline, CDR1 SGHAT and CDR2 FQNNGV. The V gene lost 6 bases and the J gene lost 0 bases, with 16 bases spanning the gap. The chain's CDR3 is CASSRGHGTSTDTQYF. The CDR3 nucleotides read TGTGCCAGCAGTAGGGGACACGGGACTAGCACAGATACGCAGTATTTT. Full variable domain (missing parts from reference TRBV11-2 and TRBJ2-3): EAGVAQSPRYKIIEKRQSVAFWCNPISGHATLYWYQQILGQGPKLLIQFQNNGVVDDSQLPKDRFSAERLKGVDSTLKIQPAKLEDSAVYLCASSRGHGTSTDTQYFGPGTRLTVL.

CDR3 loop: CASQQGGYEQYF. CDR3 DNA: TGTGCCAGCCAACAGGGCGGGTACGAGCAGTACTTC. The rearrangement links TRBV2 to TRBJ2-7; D possibly corresponds to TRBD1 (6 bases). The germline V gene encodes CDR1 SNHLY and CDR2 FYNNEI. V lost 8 bases to trimming and J lost 4 bases, with 12 bases between them. The CDR3 contains 12 residues.

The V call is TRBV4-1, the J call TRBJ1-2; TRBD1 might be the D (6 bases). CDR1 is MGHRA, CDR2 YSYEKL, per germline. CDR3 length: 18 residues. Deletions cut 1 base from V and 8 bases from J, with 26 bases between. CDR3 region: CASSQGGRGSRSLSGYTF. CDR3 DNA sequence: TGCGCCAGCAGCCAAGGTGGCAGGGGCTCTCGATCCCTGAGCGGCTACACCTTC.

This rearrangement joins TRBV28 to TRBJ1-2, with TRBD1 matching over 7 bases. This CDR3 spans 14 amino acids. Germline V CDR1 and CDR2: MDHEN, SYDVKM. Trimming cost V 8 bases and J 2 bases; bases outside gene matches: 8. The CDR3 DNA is TGTGCCAGCGGTAAGACAGGGAAGAACTATGGCTACACCTTC. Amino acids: CASGKTGKNYGYTF.

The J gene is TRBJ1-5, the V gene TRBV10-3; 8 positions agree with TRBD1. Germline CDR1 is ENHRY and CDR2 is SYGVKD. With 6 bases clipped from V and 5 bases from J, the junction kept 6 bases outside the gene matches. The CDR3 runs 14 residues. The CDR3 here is CAISDGQGHQPQHF. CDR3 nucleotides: TGTGCCATCAGCGATGGACAGGGACATCAGCCCCAGCATTTT.

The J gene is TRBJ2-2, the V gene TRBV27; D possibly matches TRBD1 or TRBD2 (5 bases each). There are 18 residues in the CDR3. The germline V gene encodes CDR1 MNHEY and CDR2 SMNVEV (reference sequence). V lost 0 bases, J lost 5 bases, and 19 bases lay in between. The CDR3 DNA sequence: TGTGCCAGCAGTTTATCCAACTTTTGGGACGGAACAACCGGGGAGCTGTTTTTT. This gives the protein CASSLSNFWDGTTGELFF.

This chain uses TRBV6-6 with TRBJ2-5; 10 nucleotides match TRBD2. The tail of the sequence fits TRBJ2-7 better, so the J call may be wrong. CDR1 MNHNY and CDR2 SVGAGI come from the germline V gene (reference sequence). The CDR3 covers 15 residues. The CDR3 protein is CASSYRLAGEYEQYF. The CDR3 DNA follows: TGTGCCAGCAGTTATCGGCTAGCGGGAGAGTACGAGCAGTACTTC.

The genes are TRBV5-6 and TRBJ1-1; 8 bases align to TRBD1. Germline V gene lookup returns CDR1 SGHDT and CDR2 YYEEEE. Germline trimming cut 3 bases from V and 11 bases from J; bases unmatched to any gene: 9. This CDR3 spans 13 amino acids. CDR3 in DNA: TGTGCCAGCAGCTCCGGGACAGGCTCCCCGGCTTTCTTT. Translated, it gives CASSSGTGSPAFF.

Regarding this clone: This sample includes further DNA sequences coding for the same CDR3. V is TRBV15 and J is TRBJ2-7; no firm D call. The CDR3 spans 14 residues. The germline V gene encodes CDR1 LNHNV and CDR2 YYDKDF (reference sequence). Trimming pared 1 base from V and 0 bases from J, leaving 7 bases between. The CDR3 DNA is TGTGCCACCAGCAGAGTCCTCAGCTCCTACGAGCAGTACTTC. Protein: CATSRVLSSYEQYF. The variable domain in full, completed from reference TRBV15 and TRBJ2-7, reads DAMVIQNPRYQVTQFGKPVTLSCSQTLNHNVMYWYQQKSSQAPKLLFHYYDKDFNNEADTPDNFQSRRPNTSFCFLDIRSPGLGDTAMYLCATSRVLSSYEQYFGPGTRLTVT.

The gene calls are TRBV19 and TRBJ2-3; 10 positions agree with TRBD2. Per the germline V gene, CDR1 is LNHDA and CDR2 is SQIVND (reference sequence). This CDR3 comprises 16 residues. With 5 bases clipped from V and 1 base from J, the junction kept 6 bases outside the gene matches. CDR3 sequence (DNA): TGTGCCAGTAGTCCTAGAGGGACTAGCGGCACAGATACGCAGTATTTT. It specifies CASSPRGTSGTDTQYF. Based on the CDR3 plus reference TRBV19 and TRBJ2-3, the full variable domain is DGGITQSPKYLFRKEGQNVTLSCEQNLNHDAMYWYRQDPGQGLRLIYYSQIVNDFQKGDIAEGYSVSREKKESFPLTVTSAQKNPTAFYLCASSPRGTSGTDTQYFGPGTRLTVL.

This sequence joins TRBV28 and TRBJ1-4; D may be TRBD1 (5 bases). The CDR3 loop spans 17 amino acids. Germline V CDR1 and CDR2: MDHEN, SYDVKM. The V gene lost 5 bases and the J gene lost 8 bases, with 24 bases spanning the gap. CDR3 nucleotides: TGTGCCAGCAGTCTGGAAGCCCGGGGGGAAAGGGAGGAAAAACTGTTTTTT. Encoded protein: CASSLEARGEREEKLFF. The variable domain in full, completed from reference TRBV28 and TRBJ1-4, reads DVKVTQSSRYLVKRTGEKVFLECVQDMDHENMFWYRQDPGLGLRLIYFSYDVKMKEKGDIPEGYSVSREKKERFSLILESASTNQTSMYLCASSLEARGEREEKLFFGSGTQLSVL.

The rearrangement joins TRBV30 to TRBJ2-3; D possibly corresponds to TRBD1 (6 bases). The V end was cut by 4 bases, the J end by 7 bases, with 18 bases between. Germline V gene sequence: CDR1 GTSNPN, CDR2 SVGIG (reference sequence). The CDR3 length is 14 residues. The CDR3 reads CAWNWGRSFYTQYF. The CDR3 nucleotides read TGTGCCTGGAATTGGGGGCGGAGTTTTTATACGCAGTATTTT.

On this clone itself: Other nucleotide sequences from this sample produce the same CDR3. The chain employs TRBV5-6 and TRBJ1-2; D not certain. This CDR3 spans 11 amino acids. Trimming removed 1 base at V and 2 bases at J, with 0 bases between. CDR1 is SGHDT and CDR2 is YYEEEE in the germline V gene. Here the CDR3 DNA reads TGTGCCAGCAGCTTGAACTATGGCTACACCTTC. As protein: CASSLNYGYTF.

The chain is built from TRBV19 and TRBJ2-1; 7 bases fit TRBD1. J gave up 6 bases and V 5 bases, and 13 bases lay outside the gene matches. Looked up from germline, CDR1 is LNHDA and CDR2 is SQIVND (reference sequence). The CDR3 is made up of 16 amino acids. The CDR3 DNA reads TGTGCCAGTAGTCCGGACAGGTCAACGGTACGCAATGAGCAGTTCTTC. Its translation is CASSPDRSTVRNEQFF.

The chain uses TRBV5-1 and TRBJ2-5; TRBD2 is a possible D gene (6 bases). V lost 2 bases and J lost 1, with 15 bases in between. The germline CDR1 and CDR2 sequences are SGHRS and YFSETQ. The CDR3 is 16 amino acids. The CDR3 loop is CASSFDGNGGQETQYF. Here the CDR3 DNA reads TGCGCCAGCAGCTTCGACGGGAACGGGGGCCAAGAGACCCAGTACTTC.

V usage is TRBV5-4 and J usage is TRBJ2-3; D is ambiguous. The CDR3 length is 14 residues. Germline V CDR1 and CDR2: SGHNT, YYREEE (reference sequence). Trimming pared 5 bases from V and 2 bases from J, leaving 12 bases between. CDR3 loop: CASRAGSHTDTQYF. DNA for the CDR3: TGTGCCAGCAGGGCTGGGTCCCACACAGATACGCAGTATTTT.